Sequencing of this T cell receptor beta chain was carried out in a study of CXCR3-negative and CXCR3-positive naive CD8 T cells. Each TRB cDNA library was prepared by 5' RACE (with UMI labels). TCRdb reworked the 5' RACE reads into one entry per CDR3 protein, no DNA. Its listing shows about 62,000 distinct CDR3 sequences. The CDR3 has 12 amino acids. The germline V gene has CDR1 DFQATT and CDR2 SNEGSKA (reference sequence). Cells classed as naive CD8+ T cells were CD45RO-CCR7+CD27+CD95-. Notes on this clonotype: Its specificity is not known.

Findings and limits, study-wide: Naive subsets had comparable surface CD5, so TRB CDR3 properties gauged TCR strength. CXCR3-positive naive cells carried more hydrophobic TRB CDR3s than CXCR3-negative ones.

The sequenced sample was naive CXCR3- CD8+ T cells from blood. Sample subset: CD45RO-CCR7+CD27+CD95- naive CD8+ T cells lacking CXCR3 (TNR3-). This receptor was taken from a human donor in good health. Some clones in this sample may be carry-over from other donors' samples. The chain uses TRBV20-1 and TRBJ1-2; absent DNA, TCRdb's TRBD1 call cannot be checked. CDR3 in amino acids: CSARQGDYGYTF.